This TCR beta chain was retrieved from a study of T cells in women clearing cervical HPV infection. The wider study: Cases: HPV16-related CIN3 or worse on histology, 2 invasive cancers.

Germline lookup yields CDR1 SNHLY and CDR2 FYNNEI. The CDR3 consists of 13 residues. Deletions cut 6 bases from V and 2 bases from J, with 10 bases between. Generated by immunoSEQ multiplex PCR, the TCRdb table keeps only in-frame clones and is missing some. This sample contains about 33,000 clones. Remarks on this clone: The read falls 3 residues short of the CDR3 end, and the missing part is taken from the germline J gene.

V and J are TRBV2 and TRBJ1-2; D is ambiguous. Sequenced input: blood buffy coat. The clonotype originates from a woman aged 18-69 years with a cervical HPV16 infection that either progressed to CIN3+ or cleared (not recorded which). The part of the CDR3 DNA that was read is TGTGCCAGCAGGGTCGAACTAAACTATGGC. Its protein is CASRVELNYG. The CDR3 as a whole reads CASRVELNYGYTF.